The source of this T cell receptor (beta chain) is a study of blood T cells in healthy people across ages. V lost 5 bases, J lost 1 base, and 17 bases lay in between. The germline V gene has CDR1 DFQATT and CDR2 SNEGSKA (reference sequence). CDR3 length: 15 residues. A second PCR of roughly 6 to 12 cycles used a sample-barcoded 5' primer and a J-beta primer mix. TCRdb re-derived calls from the 5' RACE reads in MiXCR, one entry per CDR3 protein. The table includes over a million distinct CDR3 sequences, under 55% detected once. In this sample, this clonotype turned up a few times. The antigen is undetermined. Study observations and caveats: Roughly linearly, TCR beta diversity per million T cells fell as age increased.

The study drew donors from healthy Caucasian individuals in Russia aged about 6 to 100. Samples had at least 6 million PBMCs isolated from them. Samples each had at least 5.5 micrograms of total RNA extracted. The material sequenced was blood. This receptor was taken from a woman aged 55-69 years in good health. V and J are TRBV20-1 and TRBJ2-5; D is perhaps TRBD2 (5 bases). CDR3: CSAPSRLPGQETQYF. Written as DNA, the CDR3 is TGCAGTGCTCCCTCAAGACTACCCGGCCAAGAGACCCAGTACTTC.